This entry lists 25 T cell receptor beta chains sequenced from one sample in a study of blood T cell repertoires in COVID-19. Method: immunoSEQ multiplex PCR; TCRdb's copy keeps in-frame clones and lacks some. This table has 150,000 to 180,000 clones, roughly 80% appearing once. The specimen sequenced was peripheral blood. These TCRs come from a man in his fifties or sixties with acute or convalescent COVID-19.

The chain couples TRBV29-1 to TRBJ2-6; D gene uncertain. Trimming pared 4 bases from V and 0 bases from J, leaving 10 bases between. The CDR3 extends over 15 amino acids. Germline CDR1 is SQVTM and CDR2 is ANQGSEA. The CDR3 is CSVGAGLSGANVLTF. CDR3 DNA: TGCAGCGTTGGGGCAGGCCTCTCTGGGGCCAACGTCCTGACTTTC.

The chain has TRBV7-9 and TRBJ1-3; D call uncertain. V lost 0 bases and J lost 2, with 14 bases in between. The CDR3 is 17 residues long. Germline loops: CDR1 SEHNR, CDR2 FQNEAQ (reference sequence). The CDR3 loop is CASSLAYRKAPGNTIYF. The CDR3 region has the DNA TGTGCCAGCAGCTTAGCCTACAGAAAAGCACCTGGAAACACCATATATTTT.

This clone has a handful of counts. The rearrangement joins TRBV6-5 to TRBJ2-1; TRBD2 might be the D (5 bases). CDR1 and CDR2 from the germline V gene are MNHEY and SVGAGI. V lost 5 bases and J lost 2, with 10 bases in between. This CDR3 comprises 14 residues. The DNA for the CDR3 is TGTGCCAGCAGTCGAGGGTGGCCCTACAATGAGCAGTTCTTC. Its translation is CASSRGWPYNEQFF.

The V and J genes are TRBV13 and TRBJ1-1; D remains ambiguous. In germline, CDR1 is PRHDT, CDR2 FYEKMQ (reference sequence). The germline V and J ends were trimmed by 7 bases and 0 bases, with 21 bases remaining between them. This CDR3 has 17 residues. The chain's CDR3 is CASITRGGFAMNTEAFF. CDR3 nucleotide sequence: TGTGCCAGCATTACCCGTGGCGGTTTTGCCATGAACACTGAAGCTTTCTTT.

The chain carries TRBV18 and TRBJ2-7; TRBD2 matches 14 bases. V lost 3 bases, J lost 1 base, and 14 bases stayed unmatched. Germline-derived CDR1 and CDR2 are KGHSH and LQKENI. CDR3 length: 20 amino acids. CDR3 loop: CASSPKGLAGGHPSSYEQYF. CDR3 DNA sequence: TGTGCCAGCTCACCGAAAGGACTAGCGGGAGGCCATCCCTCATCCTACGAGCAGTACTTC.

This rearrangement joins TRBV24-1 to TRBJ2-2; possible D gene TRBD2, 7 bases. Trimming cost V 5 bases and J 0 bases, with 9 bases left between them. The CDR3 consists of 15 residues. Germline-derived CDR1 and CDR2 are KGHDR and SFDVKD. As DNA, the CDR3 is TGTGCCACCAGTGCCGGGGGGCCGAACACCGGGGAGCTGTTTTTT. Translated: CATSAGGPNTGELFF.

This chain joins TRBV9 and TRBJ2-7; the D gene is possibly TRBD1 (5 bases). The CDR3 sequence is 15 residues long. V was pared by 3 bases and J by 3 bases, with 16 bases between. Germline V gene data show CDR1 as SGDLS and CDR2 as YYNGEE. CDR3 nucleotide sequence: TGTGCCAGCAGCGGATCATTAGGGGCAGACTACGAGCAGTACTTC. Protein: CASSGSLGADYEQYF.

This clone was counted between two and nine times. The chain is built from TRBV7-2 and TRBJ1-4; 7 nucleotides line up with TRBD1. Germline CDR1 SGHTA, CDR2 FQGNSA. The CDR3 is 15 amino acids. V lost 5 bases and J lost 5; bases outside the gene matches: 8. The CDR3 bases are TGTGCCAGCAGCGGGCAGACAGGGCCCAATGAAAAACTGTTTTTT. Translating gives CASSGQTGPNEKLFF.

The CDR3 sequence is CASSLDIANTGELFF. CDR3 DNA: TGCGCCAGCAGCTTAGACATCGCGAACACCGGGGAGCTGTTTTTT. The chain recombines TRBV5-1 with TRBJ2-2; no clear D. Germline V gene lookup returns CDR1 SGHRS and CDR2 YFSETQ. V was shortened by 2 bases and J by 0 bases, with 8 bases between the two germline ends. The CDR3 is 15 amino acids.

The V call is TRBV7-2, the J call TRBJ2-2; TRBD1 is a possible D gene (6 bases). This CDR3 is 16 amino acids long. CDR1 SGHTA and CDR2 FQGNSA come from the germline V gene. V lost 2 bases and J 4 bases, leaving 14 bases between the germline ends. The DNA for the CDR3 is TGTGCCAGCAGCTTAAGGCAGGGGATTGGCACCGGGGAGCTGTTTTTT. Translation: CASSLRQGIGTGELFF.

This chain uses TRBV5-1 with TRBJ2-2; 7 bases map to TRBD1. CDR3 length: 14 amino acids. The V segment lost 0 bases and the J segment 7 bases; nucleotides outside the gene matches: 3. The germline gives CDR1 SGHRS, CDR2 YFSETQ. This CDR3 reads CASSLEQGIGELFF. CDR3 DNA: TGCGCCAGCAGCTTGGAACAGGGGATCGGGGAGCTGTTTTTT.

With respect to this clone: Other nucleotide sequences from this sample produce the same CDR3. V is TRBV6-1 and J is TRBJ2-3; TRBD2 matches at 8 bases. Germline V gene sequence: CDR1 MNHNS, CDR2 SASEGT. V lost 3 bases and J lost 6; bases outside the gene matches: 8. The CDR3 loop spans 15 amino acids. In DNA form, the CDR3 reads TGTGCCAGCAGTGAGGGGAGCGGGGGCCAGGATACGCAGTATTTT. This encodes CASSEGSGGQDTQYF.

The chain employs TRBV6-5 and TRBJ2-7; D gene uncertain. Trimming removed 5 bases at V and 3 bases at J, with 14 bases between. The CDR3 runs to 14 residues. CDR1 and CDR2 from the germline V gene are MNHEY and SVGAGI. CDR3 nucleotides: TGTGCCAGCAGTAAGACTCTCTTCGACTACGAGCAGTACTTC. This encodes CASSKTLFDYEQYF.

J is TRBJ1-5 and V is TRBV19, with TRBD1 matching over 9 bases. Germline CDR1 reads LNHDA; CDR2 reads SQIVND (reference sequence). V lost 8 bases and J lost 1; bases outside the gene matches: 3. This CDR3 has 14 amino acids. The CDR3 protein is CASRDRVSNQPQHF. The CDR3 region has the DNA TGTGCCAGTCGGGACAGGGTGAGCAATCAGCCCCAGCATTTT.

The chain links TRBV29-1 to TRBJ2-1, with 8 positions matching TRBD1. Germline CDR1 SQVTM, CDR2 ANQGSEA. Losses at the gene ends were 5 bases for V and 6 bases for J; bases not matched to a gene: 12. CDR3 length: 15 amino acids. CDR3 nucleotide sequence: TGCAGCGTTACCCTCCCCGGGACAGGTACCAATGAGCAGTTCTTC. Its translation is CSVTLPGTGTNEQFF.

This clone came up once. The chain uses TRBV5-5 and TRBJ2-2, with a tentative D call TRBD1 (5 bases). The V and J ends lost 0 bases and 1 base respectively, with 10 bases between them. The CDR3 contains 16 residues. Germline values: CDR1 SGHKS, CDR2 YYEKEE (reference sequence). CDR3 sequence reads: CASSLVSGLNTGELFF. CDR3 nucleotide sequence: TGTGCCAGCAGCTTGGTGTCAGGGCTGAACACCGGGGAGCTGTTTTTT.

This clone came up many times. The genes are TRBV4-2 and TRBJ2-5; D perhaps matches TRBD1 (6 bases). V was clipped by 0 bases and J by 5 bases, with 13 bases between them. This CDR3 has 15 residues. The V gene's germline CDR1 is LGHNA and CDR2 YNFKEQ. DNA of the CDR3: TGTGCCAGCAGCCAAGAGGGTCTTACAGGGGAGACCCAGTACTTC. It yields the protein CASSQEGLTGETQYF.

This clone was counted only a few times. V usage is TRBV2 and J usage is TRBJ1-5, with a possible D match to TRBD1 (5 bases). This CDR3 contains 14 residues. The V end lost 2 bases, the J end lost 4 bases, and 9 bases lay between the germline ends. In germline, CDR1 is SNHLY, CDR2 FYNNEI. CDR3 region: CASSEPGGNQPQHF. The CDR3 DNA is TGTGCCAGCAGTGAACCTGGGGGGAATCAGCCCCAGCATTTT.

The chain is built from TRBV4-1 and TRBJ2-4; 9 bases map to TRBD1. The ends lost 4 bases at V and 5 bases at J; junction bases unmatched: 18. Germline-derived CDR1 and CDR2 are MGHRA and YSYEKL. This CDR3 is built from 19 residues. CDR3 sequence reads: CASSRLRGGTGGAENIQYF. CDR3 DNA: TGCGCCAGCAGCCGCCTAAGAGGGGGCACAGGGGGCGCGGAAAACATTCAGTACTTC.

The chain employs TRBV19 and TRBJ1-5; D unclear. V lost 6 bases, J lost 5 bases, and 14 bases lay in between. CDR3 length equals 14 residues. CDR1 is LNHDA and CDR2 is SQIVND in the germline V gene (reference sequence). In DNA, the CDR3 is TGTGCCAGTAGCGGACTGAGTAATTATCAGCCCCAGCATTTT. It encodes CASSGLSNYQPQHF.

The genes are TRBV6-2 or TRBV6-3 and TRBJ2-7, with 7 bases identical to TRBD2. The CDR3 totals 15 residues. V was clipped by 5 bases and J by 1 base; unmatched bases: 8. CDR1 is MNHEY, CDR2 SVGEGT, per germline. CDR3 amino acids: CASSGYGGVSYEQYF. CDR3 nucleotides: TGTGCCAGCAGTGGTTATGGGGGGGTTTCCTACGAGCAGTACTTC.

This CDR3 is CASSLEPGHSGEQFF. In DNA, the CDR3 is TGCGCCAGCAGCCTGGAACCGGGACATTCGGGTGAGCAGTTCTTC. The chain joins TRBV5-1 to TRBJ2-1; perhaps TRBD1 as D (6 bases). The CDR3 totals 15 residues. Germline CDR1 and CDR2: SGHRS and YFSETQ. V was pared by 4 bases and J by 9 bases, with 20 bases between.

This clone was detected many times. The CDR3 loop reads CASTSRGSYEQYF. For the CDR3, the DNA is TGTGCCAGCACCTCCCGGGGTTCCTACGAGCAGTACTTC. The chain carries TRBV7-9 and TRBJ2-7; D possibly corresponds to TRBD2 (5 bases). This CDR3 is built from 13 residues. The germline V and J ends were trimmed by 7 bases and 1 base, with 11 bases remaining between them. Germline CDR1 and CDR2: SEHNR and FQNEAQ (reference sequence).

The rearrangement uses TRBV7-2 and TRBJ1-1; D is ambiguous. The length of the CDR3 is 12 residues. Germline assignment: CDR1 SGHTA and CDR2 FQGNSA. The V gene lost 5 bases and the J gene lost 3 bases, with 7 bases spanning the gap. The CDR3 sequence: CASSPLDTEAFF. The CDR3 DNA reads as TGTGCCAGCAGCCCACTGGACACTGAAGCTTTCTTT.

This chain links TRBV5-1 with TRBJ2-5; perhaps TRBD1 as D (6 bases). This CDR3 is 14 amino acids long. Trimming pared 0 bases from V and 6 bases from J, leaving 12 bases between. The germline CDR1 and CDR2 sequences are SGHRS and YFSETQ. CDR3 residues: CASSLDRVIQTQYF. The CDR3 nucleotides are TGCGCCAGCAGCTTGGACAGGGTTATACAGACCCAGTACTTC.